This TCR beta chain was obtained from a study of cytotoxic CD8 clonotypes in ibrutinib-treated CLL. For the study at large: The taking of response samples occurred after a median about 13 months of treatment, with a range of 6 to 36. Regarding the study as a whole: Sampling times differed between sustained-remission and progressing patients.

TCRdb keeps only in-frame clones here, not all; method: immunoSEQ multiplex PCR. The sample has just over 200,000 clones, roughly 65% seen once. This CDR3 comprises 14 residues. CDR1 and CDR2 (germline): SGHTA, FQGNSA. Trimming shortened V by 2 bases and J by 10 bases, and 15 bases separated the two germline ends. Comment on this clone: Its target is not known.

Sequencing used PBMCs, obtained after 12 months of ibrutinib treatment. The rearrangement links TRBV7-2 to TRBJ1-5; D possibly corresponds to TRBD1 (6 bases). This receptor was obtained from a human donor with chronic lymphocytic leukemia. The chain's CDR3 is CASSLRAQGQPQHF. The CDR3, as DNA: TGTGCCAGCAGCTTAAGGGCCCAGGGGCAACCCCAGCATTTT.